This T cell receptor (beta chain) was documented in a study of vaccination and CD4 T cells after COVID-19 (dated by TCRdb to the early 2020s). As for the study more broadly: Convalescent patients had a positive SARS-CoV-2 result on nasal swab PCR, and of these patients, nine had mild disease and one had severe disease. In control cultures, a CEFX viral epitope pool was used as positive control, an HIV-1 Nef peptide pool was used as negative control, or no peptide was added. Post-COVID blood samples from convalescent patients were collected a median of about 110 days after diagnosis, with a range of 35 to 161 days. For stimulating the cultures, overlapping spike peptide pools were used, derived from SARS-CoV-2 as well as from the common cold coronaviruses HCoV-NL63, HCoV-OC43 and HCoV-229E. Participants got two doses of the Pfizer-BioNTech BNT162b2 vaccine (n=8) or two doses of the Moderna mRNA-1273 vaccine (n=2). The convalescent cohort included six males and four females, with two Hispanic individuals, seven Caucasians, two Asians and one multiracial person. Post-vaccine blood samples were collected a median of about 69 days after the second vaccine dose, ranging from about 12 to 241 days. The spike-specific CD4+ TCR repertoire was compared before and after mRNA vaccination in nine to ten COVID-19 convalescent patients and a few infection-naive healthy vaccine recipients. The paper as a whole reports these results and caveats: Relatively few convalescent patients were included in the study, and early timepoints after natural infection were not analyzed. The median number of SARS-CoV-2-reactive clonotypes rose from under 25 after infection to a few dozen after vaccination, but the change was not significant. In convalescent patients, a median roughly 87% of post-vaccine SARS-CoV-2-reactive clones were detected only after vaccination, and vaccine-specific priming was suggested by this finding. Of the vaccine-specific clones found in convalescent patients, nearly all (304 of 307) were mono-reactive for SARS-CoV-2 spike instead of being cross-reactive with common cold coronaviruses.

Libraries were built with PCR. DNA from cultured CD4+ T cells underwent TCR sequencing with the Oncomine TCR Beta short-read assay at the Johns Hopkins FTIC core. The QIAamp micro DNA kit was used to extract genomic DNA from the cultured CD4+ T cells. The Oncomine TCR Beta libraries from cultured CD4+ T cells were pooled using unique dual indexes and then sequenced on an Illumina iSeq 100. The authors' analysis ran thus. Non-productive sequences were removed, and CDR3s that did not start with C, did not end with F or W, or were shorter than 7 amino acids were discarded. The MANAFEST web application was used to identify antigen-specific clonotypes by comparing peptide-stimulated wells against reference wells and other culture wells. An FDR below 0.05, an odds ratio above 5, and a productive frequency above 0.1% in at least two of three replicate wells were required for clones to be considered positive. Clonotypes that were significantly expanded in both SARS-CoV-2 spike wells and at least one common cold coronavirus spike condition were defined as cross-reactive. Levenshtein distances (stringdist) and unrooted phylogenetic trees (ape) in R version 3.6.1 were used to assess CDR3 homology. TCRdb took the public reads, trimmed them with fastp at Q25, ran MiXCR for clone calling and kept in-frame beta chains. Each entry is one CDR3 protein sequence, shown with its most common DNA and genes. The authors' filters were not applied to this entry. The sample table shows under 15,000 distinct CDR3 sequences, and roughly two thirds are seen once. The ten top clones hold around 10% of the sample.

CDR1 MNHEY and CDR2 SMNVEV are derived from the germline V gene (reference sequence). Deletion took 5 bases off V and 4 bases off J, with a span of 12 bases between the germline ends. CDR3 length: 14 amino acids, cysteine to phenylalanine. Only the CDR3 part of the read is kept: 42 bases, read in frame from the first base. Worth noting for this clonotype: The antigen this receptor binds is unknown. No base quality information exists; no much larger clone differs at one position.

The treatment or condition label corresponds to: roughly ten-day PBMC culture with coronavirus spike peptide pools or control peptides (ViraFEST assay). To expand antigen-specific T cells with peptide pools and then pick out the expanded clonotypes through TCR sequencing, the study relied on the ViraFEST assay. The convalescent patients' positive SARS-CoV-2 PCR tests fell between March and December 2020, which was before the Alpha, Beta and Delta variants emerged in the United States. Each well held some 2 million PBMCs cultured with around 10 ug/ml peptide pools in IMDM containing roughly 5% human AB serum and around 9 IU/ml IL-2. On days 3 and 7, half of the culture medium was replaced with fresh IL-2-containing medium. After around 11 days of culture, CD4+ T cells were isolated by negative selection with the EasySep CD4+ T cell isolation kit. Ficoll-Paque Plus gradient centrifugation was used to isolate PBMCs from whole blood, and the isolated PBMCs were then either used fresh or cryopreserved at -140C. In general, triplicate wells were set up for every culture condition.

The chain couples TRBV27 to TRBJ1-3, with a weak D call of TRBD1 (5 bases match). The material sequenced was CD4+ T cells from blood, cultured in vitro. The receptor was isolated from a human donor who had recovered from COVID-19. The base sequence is TGTGCCAGCAGTCGGAGGGGCCCCGGAAACACCATATATTTT. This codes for CASSRRGPGNTIYF.